This is a list of T cell receptor beta chains from one sample in a study of beta chain features in type 1 diabetes. The protocol was immunoSEQ multiplex PCR, while the TCRdb copy is restricted to in-frame clones and leaves out a portion. Seen here are 300,000 to 400,000 clones, 8% observed once, and the top ten hold around 0.45%. Sequenced input: central memory CD4+ T cells from blood. The receptors originated from a woman under 30 in good health. CDR3s include the opening cysteine and the closing phenylalanine or tryptophan. Fields, in order: V gene, clone size, J gene, CDR3 length, D gene, CDR3 DNA, CDR3 protein. D genes are given only for firm matches. Expanded clones are given a class, and other clones once, few, many or no size at all.

TRBV14	few	TRBJ2-1	15	-	TGTGCCAGCAGCCTTCAGGAGCGCTCCTACAATGAGCAGTTCTTC	CASSLQERSYNEQFF
TRBV5-1	few	TRBJ2-7	16	TRBD2	TGCGCCAGCAGCTTGATCCCGAGCGGGACTAACTACGAGCAGTACTTC	CASSLIPSGTNYEQYF
TRBV10-3	few	TRBJ2-1	13	TRBD1	TGTGCCTCGGGACAGGGCTTTTACAATGAGCAGTTCTTC	CASGQGFYNEQFF
TRBV21-1	few	TRBJ1-3	17	-	TGTGCCAGCAGCAAAGGCTGTCACAGGGAAGCTGGAAACACCATATATTTT	CASSKGCHREAGNTIYF
TRBV7-9	-	TRBJ2-3	15	-	TGTGCCAGCAGCTTAGTAGGGTCTAGCACAGATACGCAGTATTTT	CASSLVGSSTDTQYF
TRBV19	many	TRBJ2-3	13	-	TGTGCCAGTAGCGACCGGCCAACAGATACGCAGTATTTT	CASSDRPTDTQYF
TRBV28	-	TRBJ2-5	16	TRBD2	TGTGCCAGCACTTCAAACGGACTAGCGGGAGCGCAGACCCAGTACTTC	CASTSNGLAGAQTQYF
TRBV7-8	few	TRBJ2-7	14	-	TGTGCCAGCAGCTTATCCGCAGGGACCTACGAGCAGTACTTC	CASSLSAGTYEQYF
TRBV7-9	many	TRBJ2-2	14	-	TGTGCCAGCAGCTTAGGTGCGAACACCGGGGAGCTGTTTTTT	CASSLGANTGELFF
TRBV4-3	few	TRBJ2-7	15	-	TGCGCCAGCAGCCAAGATCGGACGGAATACTACGAGCAGTACTTC	CASSQDRTEYYEQYF
TRBV2	-	TRBJ2-3	17	-	TGTGCCAGCAGTGAAGCGGGGACTAGGGGGCCGTCAGATACGCAGTATTTT	CASSEAGTRGPSDTQYF
TRBV19	few	TRBJ2-1	15	-	TGTGCCAGTAGTATTCTACTAGCCCAATACAATGAGCAGTTCTTC	CASSILLAQYNEQFF
TRBV29-1	many	TRBJ2-5	15	-	TGCAGCGTTGGTGGGGGCCTGGGGGGCTGGGAGACCCAGTACTTC	CSVGGGLGGWETQYF
TRBV7-6	few	TRBJ1-1	14	TRBD1	TGTGCCAGCAGCTTAGGACAGGGGGCAACTGAAGCTTTCTTT	CASSLGQGATEAFF
TRBV7-8	-	TRBJ2-7	16	TRBD1	TGTGCCAGCAGCCCACGAGCTGACAGGGGGCAGAGCGAGCAGTACTTC	CASSPRADRGQSEQYF
TRBV19	-	TRBJ2-5	13	TRBD2	TGTGCCAGTAAAGTACGGGGGGGGAAGACCCAGTACTTC	CASKVRGGKTQYF
TRBV14	many	TRBJ2-1	16	-	TGTGCCAGCAGCCCTCGTTATGGGGGAGTCTACAATGAGCAGTTCTTC	CASSPRYGGVYNEQFF
TRBV11-3	-	TRBJ2-7	14	-	TGTGCCAGCAGCTCCTGGGAACTCCAATCCGAGCAGTACTTC	CASSSWELQSEQYF
TRBV5-1	-	TRBJ2-3	14	-	TGCGCCAGCAGCTCGCTGGGACTTTCGGATACGCAGTATTTT	CASSSLGLSDTQYF
TRBV7-2	few	TRBJ2-7	12	-	TGTGCCAGCAGCGTAAGACCAGGGTGGCAGTACTTC	CASSVRPGWQYF
TRBV11-2	many	TRBJ2-1	17	-	TGTGCCAGCAGCTTAATCGGGGTAGCGGTAACCTACAATGAGCAGTTCTTC	CASSLIGVAVTYNEQFF
TRBV19	few	TRBJ1-2	13	-	TGTGCCAGTAGTCCTACATCAAACTATGGCTACACCTTC	CASSPTSNYGYTF
TRBV27	many	TRBJ2-1	18	TRBD2	TGTGCCAGCAGTCCTAGCGGGAGGGCTAGAATTTTAGACAATGAGCAGTTCTTC	CASSPSGRARILDNEQFF
TRBV19	few	TRBJ1-1	12	-	TGTGCCAGTCATACAGCGAACACTGAAGCTTTCTTT	CASHTANTEAFF
TRBV5-1	few	TRBJ2-5	14	TRBD1	TGCGCCAGCAGCGCGGGACAGGGGAAAGAGACCCAGTACTTC	CASSAGQGKETQYF
TRBV28	-	TRBJ1-4	13	-	TGTGCCAGCAGCTCGGGGCAGAATGAAAAACTGTTTTTT	CASSSGQNEKLFF
TRBV5-1	few	TRBJ1-1	14	-	TGCGCCAGCAGCTTGGCCAATACCGGGACTGAAGCTTTCTTT	CASSLANTGTEAFF
TRBV4-2	-	TRBJ2-3	13	-	TGTGCCAGCAGCCGGGGGGACACAGATACGCAGTATTTT	CASSRGDTDTQYF
TRBV29-1	few	TRBJ2-1	14	-	TGCAGCGTTGAAAGGCTCAGGGGGGACAATGAGCAGTTCTTC	CSVERLRGDNEQFF
TRBV29-1	-	TRBJ2-5	13	TRBD2	TGCAGCGAATCTAGCGGGAGCCGGGAGACCCAGTACTTC	CSESSGSRETQYF
TRBV29-1	-	TRBJ2-5	16	TRBD1	TGCAGCGTTGAAGGAACCGGGACAGGGTATAGAGAGACCCAGTACTTC	CSVEGTGTGYRETQYF
TRBV7-2	few	TRBJ2-7	12	-	TGTGCCAGCAACAACCCCCCCCACGAGCAGTACTTC	CASNNPPHEQYF
TRBV5-4	few	TRBJ2-5	16	TRBD2	TGTGCCAGCAGCTTGGGACGCTCTAGCGGGAGAGAGACCCAGTACTTC	CASSLGRSSGRETQYF
TRBV2	few	TRBJ1-5	13	-	TGTGCCAGCAGTGGTGATAGCAATCAGCCCCAGCATTTT	CASSGDSNQPQHF
TRBV29-1	-	TRBJ2-5	12	TRBD2	TGCAGCATCCACGGACTAGAGGAGACCCAGTACTTC	CSIHGLEETQYF
TRBV7-3	-	TRBJ2-7	13	-	TGTGCCAGCAGCTTTCAGGGAGGCTACGAGCAGTACTTC	CASSFQGGYEQYF
TRBV27	many	TRBJ2-5	13	-	TGTGCCAGCAGTAGACAGTTTCAAGAGACCCAGTACTTC	CASSRQFQETQYF
TRBV20-1	few	TRBJ2-1	11	-	TGCAGTGCTAAGAAGCACAATGAGCAGTTCTTC	CSAKKHNEQFF
TRBV6-5	-	TRBJ2-1	13	-	TGTGCCAGCAGTTACTCGATGGTGGTCGAGCAGTTCTTC	CASSYSMVVEQFF
TRBV7-9	few	TRBJ1-1	14	-	TGTGCCAGCAGCTTTTCGACCGGTGCCACTGAAGCTTTCTTT	CASSFSTGATEAFF
TRBV28	many	TRBJ2-1	16	-	TGTGCCAGCAGTTTCCTAGATGATTGGTCCTACAATGAGCAGTTCTTC	CASSFLDDWSYNEQFF
TRBV2	few	TRBJ2-6	16	-	TGTGCCAGCAGCTCCCAAATCGCCTCTGGGGCCAACGTCCTGACTTTC	CASSSQIASGANVLTF
TRBV7-2	many	TRBJ2-7	14	-	TGTGCCAGCAGCTTGACTTGGGGGCTACGCGAGCAGTACTTC	CASSLTWGLREQYF
TRBV7-3	-	TRBJ2-1	14	-	TGTGCCAGCAGCCTAACCGGCTCCTACAATGAGCAGTTCTTC	CASSLTGSYNEQFF
TRBV6-1	few	TRBJ2-1	16	TRBD2	TGTGCCATCAGTGAGTCTGTAGCGGGAGGGCCGGGTGAGCAGTTCTTC	CAISESVAGGPGEQFF
TRBV2	few	TRBJ1-2	16	-	TGTGCCAGCAGTCGCGTTTCTAATACTATATCCTATGGCTACACCTTC	CASSRVSNTISYGYTF
TRBV7-9	few	TRBJ2-3	15	TRBD2	TGTGCCAGCAGCTACGGACTAGCGAACACAGATACGCAGTATTTT	CASSYGLANTDTQYF
TRBV14	few	TRBJ2-7	15	-	TGTGCCAGCAGCCAAGCGGAGGCAGGGGCCTACGAGCAGTACTTC	CASSQAEAGAYEQYF
TRBV20-1	-	TRBJ2-1	11	-	TGCAGTGCCCCGGGCAGGGCTGAGCAGTTCTTC	CSAPGRAEQFF
TRBV27	-	TRBJ1-5	18	-	TGTGCCAGCAGTGTCCGGGCGATGCAGGGTTGGGACAATCAGCCCCAGCATTTT	CASSVRAMQGWDNQPQHF
TRBV28	-	TRBJ2-6	15	TRBD1	TGTGCCAGCAGTTTAACAGGGGCTGGGGCCAACGTCCTGACTTTC	CASSLTGAGANVLTF
TRBV6-6	-	TRBJ2-6	14	-	TGTGCCAGCATGGGGGCCTCTGGGGCCAACGTCCTGACTTTC	CASMGASGANVLTF
TRBV18	few	TRBJ2-2	16	TRBD2	TGTGCCAGCTCACCAATTCGACGGGAGGGGACCGGGGAGCTGTTTTTT	CASSPIRREGTGELFF
TRBV28	few	TRBJ2-7	13	-	TGTGCCAGCGAAAGTTTCCGATCCTACGAGCAGTACTTC	CASESFRSYEQYF
TRBV4-3	few	TRBJ2-2	14	-	TGCGCCAGCAGCCAAGACGGGTGGGTCGGGGAGCTGTTTTTT	CASSQDGWVGELFF
TRBV29-1	-	TRBJ2-3	12	-	TGCAGCGCAGGGAAGGGGACAGATACGCAGTATTTT	CSAGKGTDTQYF
TRBV5-1	-	TRBJ2-7	17	TRBD1	TGCGCCAGCAGCTTGGGGCCCGGGACAGGGAGGGGATACGAGCAGTACTTC	CASSLGPGTGRGYEQYF
TRBV6-1	few	TRBJ1-5	13	-	TGTGCCAGCAGTGAAAACAGAAATCAGCCCCAGCATTTT	CASSENRNQPQHF
TRBV7-2	few	TRBJ2-1	15	TRBD2	TGTGCCAGCAGCTTAATAGCGGGAGCAGGGAATGAGCAGTTCTTC	CASSLIAGAGNEQFF